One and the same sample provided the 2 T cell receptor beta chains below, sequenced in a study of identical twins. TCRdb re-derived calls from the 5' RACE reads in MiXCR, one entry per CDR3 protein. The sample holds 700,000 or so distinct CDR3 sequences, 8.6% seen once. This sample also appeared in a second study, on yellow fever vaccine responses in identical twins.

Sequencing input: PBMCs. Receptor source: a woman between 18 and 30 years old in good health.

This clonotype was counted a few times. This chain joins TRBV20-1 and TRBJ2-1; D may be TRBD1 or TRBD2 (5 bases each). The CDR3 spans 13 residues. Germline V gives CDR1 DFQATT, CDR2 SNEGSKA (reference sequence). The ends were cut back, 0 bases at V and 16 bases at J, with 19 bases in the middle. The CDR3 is CSARDVVVGARFF. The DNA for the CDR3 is TGCAGTGCTAGAGATGTAGTAGTCGGGGCTCGCTTCTTC.

In DNA form, the CDR3 reads TGTGCCACCGGGGCCGGCGGGAGTCTGGATACGCAGTATTTT. Translated: CATGAGGSLDTQYF. The chain links TRBV6-2 or TRBV6-3 to TRBJ2-3; TRBD2 matches at 7 bases. The V gene's germline CDR1 is MNHEY and CDR2 SVGEGT. The CDR3 is 14 residues long. Unmatched junction bases numbered 13, after V lost 10 bases and J lost 6 bases.